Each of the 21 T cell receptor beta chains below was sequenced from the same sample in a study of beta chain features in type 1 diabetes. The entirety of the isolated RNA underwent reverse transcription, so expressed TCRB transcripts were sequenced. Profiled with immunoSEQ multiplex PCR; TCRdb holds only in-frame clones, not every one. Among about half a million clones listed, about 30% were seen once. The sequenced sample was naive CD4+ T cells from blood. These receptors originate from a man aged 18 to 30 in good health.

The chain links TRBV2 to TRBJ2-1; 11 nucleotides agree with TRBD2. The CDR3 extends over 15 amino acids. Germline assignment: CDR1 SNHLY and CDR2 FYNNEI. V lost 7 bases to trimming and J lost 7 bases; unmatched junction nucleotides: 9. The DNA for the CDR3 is TGTGCCAGCATTGAGGTAGCGGGAGGGCAGAATGAGCAGTTCTTC. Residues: CASIEVAGGQNEQFF. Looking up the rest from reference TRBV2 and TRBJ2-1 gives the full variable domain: EPEVTQTPSHQVTQMGQEVILRCVPISNHLYFYWYRQILGQKVEFLVSFYNNEISEKSEIFDDQFSVERPDGSNFTLKIRSTKLEDSAMYFCASIEVAGGQNEQFFGPGTRLTVL.

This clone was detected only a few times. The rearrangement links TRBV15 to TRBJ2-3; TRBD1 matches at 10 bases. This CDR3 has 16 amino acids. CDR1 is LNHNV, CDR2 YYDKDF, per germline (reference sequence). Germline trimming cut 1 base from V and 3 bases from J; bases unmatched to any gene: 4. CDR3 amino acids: CATSRGPGQGTDTQYF. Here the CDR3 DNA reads TGTGCCACCAGCAGAGGCCCGGGACAGGGGACAGATACGCAGTATTTT. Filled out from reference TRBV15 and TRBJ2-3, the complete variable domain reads DAMVIQNPRYQVTQFGKPVTLSCSQTLNHNVMYWYQQKSSQAPKLLFHYYDKDFNNEADTPDNFQSRRPNTSFCFLDIRSPGLGDTAMYLCATSRGPGQGTDTQYFGPGTRLTVL.

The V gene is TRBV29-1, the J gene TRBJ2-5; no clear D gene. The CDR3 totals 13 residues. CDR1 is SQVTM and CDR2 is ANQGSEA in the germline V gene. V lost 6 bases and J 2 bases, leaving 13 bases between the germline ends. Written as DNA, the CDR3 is TGCAGCGTGGACGAGGACGCGCAAGAGACCCAGTACTTC. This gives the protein CSVDEDAQETQYF. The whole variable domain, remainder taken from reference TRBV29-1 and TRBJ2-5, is SAVISQKPSRDICQRGTSLTIQCQVDSQVTMMFWYRQQPGQSLTLIATANQGSEATYESGFVIDKFPISRPNLTFSTLTVSNMSPEDSSIYLCSVDEDAQETQYFGPGTRLLVL.

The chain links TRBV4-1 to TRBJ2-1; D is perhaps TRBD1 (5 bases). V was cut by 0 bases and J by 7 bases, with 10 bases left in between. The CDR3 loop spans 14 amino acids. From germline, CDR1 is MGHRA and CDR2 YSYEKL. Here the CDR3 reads CASSQDQGRNEQFF. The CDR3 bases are TGCGCCAGCAGCCAAGATCAGGGTAGGAATGAGCAGTTCTTC.

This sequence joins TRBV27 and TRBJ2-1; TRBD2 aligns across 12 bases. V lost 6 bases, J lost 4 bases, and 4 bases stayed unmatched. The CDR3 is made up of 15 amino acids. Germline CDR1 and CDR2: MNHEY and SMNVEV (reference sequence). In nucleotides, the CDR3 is TGTGCCAGCAGGACAGGGACTAGCGGGTACAATGAGCAGTTCTTC. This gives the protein CASRTGTSGYNEQFF.

CDR3 sequence (DNA): TGCGCCAGCAGCTTTGGAGGCGGGGAGCTGTTTTTT. Its protein product is CASSFGGGELFF. The chain joins TRBV5-1 to TRBJ2-2; TRBD2 might be the D (5 bases). The germline gives CDR1 SGHRS, CDR2 YFSETQ. This CDR3 has 12 amino acids. V lost 2 bases and J lost 7, with 6 bases in between.

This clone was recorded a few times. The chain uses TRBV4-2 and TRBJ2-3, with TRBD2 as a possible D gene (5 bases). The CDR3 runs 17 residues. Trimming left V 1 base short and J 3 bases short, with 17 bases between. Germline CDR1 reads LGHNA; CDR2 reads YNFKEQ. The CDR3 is CASSQVPAGTATDTQYF. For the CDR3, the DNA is TGTGCCAGCAGCCAAGTCCCCGCGGGCACCGCGACAGATACGCAGTATTTT.

DNA for the CDR3: TGTGCCAGCAGCGTAGTACTAGCGGGGAACACAGATACGCAGTATTTT. Translating gives CASSVVLAGNTDTQYF. The rearrangement uses TRBV9 and TRBJ2-3; 10 nucleotides agree with TRBD2. From germline, CDR1 is SGDLS and CDR2 YYNGEE. There are 16 residues in the CDR3. With V trimmed by 0 bases and J by 2 bases, 3 bases remained unmatched.

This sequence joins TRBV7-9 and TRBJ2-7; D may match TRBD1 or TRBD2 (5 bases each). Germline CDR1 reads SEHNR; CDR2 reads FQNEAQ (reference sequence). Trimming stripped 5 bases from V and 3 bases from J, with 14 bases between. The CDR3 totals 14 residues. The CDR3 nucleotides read TGTGCCAGCAGCCCGACCCCAGGGAGCTACGAGCAGTACTTC. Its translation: CASSPTPGSYEQYF.

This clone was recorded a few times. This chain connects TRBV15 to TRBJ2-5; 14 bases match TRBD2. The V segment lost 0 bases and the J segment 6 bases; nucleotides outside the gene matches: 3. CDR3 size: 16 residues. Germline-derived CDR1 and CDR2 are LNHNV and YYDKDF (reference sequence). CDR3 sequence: CATSRDGTSGRKTQYF. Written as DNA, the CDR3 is TGTGCCACCAGCAGAGATGGGACTAGCGGGAGAAAGACCCAGTACTTC.

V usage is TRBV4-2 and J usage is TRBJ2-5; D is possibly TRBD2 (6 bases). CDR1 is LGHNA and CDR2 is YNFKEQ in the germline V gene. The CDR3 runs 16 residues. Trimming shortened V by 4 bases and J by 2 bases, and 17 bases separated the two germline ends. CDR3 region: CASSRGDTGTQETQYF. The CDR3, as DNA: TGTGCCAGCAGCCGAGGGGATACCGGGACTCAAGAGACCCAGTACTTC.

The CDR3 here is CASSLERGLAQETQYF. DNA for the CDR3: TGTGCCAGCAGCTTAGAGCGCGGGCTAGCGCAAGAGACCCAGTACTTC. The rearrangement joins TRBV7-2 to TRBJ2-5; D possibly corresponds to TRBD2 (6 bases). CDR1 and CDR2 from the germline V gene are SGHTA and FQGNSA. V lost 1 base and J 2 bases, leaving 14 bases between the germline ends. CDR3 length equals 16 residues. Together with reference TRBV7-2 and TRBJ2-5, the CDR3 gives the full variable domain: GAGVSQSPSNKVTEKGKDVELRCDPISGHTALYWYRQSLGQGLEFLIYFQGNSAPDKSGLPSDRFSAERTGGSVSTLTIQRTQQEDSAVYLCASSLERGLAQETQYFGPGTRLLVL.

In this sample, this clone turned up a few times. CDR3 DNA sequence: TGTGCCAGCAGTGACCGGGCCTTGAATCAGCCCCAGCATTTT. It is translated as CASSDRALNQPQHF. The chain recombines TRBV25-1 with TRBJ1-5, with D hard to call. Trimming left V 3 bases short and J 4 bases short, with 10 bases between. Per the germline V gene, CDR1 is MGHDK and CDR2 is SYGVNS. The CDR3 runs 14 residues. Based on the CDR3 plus reference TRBV25-1 and TRBJ1-5, the full variable domain is EADIYQTPRYLVIGTGKKITLECSQTMGHDKMYWYQQDPGMELHLIHYSYGVNSTEKGDLSSESTVSRIRTEHFPLTLESARPSHTSQYLCASSDRALNQPQHFGDGTRLSIL.

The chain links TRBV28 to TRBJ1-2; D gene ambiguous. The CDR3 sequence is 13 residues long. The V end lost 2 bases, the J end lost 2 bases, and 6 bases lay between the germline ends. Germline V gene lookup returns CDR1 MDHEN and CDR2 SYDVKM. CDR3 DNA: TGTGCCAGCAGTTTAGGAGGGAACTATGGCTACACCTTC. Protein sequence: CASSLGGNYGYTF.

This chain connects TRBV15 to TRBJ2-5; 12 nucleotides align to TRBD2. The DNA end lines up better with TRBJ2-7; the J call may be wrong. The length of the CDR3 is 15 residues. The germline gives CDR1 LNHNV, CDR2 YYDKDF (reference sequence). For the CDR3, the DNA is TGTGCCACCAGCGTACGACTAGCGGGAGAGAACGAGCAGTACTTC. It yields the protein CATSVRLAGENEQYF.

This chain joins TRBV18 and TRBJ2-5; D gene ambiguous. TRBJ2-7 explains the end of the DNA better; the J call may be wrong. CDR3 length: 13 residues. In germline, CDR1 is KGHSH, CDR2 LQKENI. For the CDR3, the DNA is TGTGCCAGCTCAAGGCAGGCCTCCTACGAGCAGTACTTC. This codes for CASSRQASYEQYF.

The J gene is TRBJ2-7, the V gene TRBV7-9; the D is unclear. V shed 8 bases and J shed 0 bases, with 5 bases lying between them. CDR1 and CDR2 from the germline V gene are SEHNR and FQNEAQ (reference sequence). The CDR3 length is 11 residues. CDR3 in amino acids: CASDSSYEQYF. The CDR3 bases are TGTGCCAGCGATTCCTCCTACGAGCAGTACTTC.

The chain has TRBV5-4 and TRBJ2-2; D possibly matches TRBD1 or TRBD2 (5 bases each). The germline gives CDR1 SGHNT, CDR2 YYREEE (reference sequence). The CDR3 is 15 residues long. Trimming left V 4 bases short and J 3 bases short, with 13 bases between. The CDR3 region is CASSVSGTHTGELFF. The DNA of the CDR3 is TGTGCCAGCAGCGTATCCGGGACCCACACCGGGGAGCTGTTTTTT.

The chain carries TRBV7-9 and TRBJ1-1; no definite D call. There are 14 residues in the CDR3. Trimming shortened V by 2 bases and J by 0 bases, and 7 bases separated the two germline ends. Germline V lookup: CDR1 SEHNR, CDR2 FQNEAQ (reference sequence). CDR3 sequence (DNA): TGTGCCAGCAGCTTATATATCGTGAACACTGAAGCTTTCTTT. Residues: CASSLYIVNTEAFF.

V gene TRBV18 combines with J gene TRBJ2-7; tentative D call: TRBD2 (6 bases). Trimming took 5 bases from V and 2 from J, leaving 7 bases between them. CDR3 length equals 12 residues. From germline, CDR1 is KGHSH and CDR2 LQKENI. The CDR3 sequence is CASSGGTYEQYF. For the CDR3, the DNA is TGTGCCAGCTCAGGGGGGACCTACGAGCAGTACTTC. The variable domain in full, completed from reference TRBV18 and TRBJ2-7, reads NAGVMQNPRHLVRRRGQEARLRCSPMKGHSHVYWYRQLPEEGLKFMVYLQKENIIDESGMPKERFSAEFPKEGPSILRIQQVVRGDSAAYFCASSGGTYEQYFGPGTRLTVT.

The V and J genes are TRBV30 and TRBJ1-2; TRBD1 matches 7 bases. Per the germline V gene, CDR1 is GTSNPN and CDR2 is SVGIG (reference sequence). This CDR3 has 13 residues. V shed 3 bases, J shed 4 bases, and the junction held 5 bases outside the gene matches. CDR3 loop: CAWRQGPIYGYTF. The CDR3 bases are TGTGCCTGGAGACAGGGGCCCATCTATGGCTACACCTTC.